Listed below are T cell receptor beta chains from one sample, sequenced in a study of regulatory T cells in long-lasting Graves disease. From the multiplex PCR reads, TCRdb called clonotypes with MiXCR, one entry per CDR3 protein. Of 550,000 or so distinct CDR3 sequences detected, around 12% appear once; the ten largest clones hold roughly 9.3%. This sample was also put to use in a study of T cells in Graves' hyperthyroidism and ophthalmopathy.

The sequenced sample was peripheral blood mononuclear cells (PBMCs), obtained at new diagnosis, from a patient treated with antithyroid drugs. These receptors were obtained from a woman aged 25 to 39 with Graves disease. Both conserved end residues are part of each CDR3. Fields, in order: J gene, D gene, clone size, V gene, CDR3 protein, CDR3 DNA. D genes are given only for firm matches. Clone size is given for some rows only: seen once, a few or many times, or a class if the clone is expanded.

TRBJ1-1 | TRBD1 | NA | TRBV25-1 | CASGPFGTGNTEAFF | TGTGCCAGCGGACCCTTCGGGACAGGAAACACTGAAGCTTTCTTT
TRBJ2-7 | NA | many | TRBV28 | CASSSPAGPGIDEQYF | TGTGCCAGCAGTTCCCCCGCAGGGCCCGGAATCGACGAGCAGTACTTC
TRBJ2-2 | NA | NA | TRBV7-2 | CASSLYGTGELFF | TGTGCCAGCAGCTTATACGGCACCGGGGAGCTGTTTTTT
TRBJ1-1 | NA | NA | TRBV5-8 | CASSPWTVPAEAFF | TGTGCCAGCAGCCCTTGGACAGTTCCCGCTGAAGCTTTCTTT
TRBJ2-7 | TRBD2 | many | TRBV2 | CATSPVAGVSYEQYF | TGTGCCACCTCTCCAGTAGCGGGAGTTTCCTACGAGCAGTACTTC
TRBJ2-6 | NA | many | TRBV20-1 | CSARDRKRSGANVLTF | TGCAGTGCTAGGGACAGAAAACGCTCTGGGGCCAACGTCCTGACTTTC
TRBJ2-1 | TRBD2 | many | TRBV2 | CASRRLAGGLAYNEQFF | TGTGCCAGCCGGCGTCTAGCGGGAGGCTTAGCCTACAATGAGCAGTTCTTC
TRBJ1-1 | TRBD1 | many | TRBV6-1 | CASSPRQGYFDRDTEAFF | TGTGCCAGCAGTCCACGACAGGGATACTTTGATAGGGACACTGAAGCTTTCTTT
TRBJ1-1 | NA | many | TRBV7-9 | CASSWGGGGSEAFF | TGTGCCAGCAGCTGGGGGGGCGGAGGGTCTGAAGCTTTCTTT
TRBJ2-1 | NA | many | TRBV14 | CASSHLGSSYNEQFF | TGTGCCAGCAGCCACCTAGGGTCCTCCTACAATGAGCAGTTCTTC
TRBJ2-2 | TRBD2 | few | TRBV7-8 | CASSLLALAGENTGELFF | TGTGCCAGCAGCTTATTGGCGCTAGCGGGAGAGAACACCGGGGAGCTGTTTTTT
TRBJ1-5 | NA | many | TRBV6-1 | CASSIRDTPRNQPQHF | TGTGCCAGCAGTATCCGGGACACCCCCCGCAATCAGCCCCAGCATTTT
TRBJ2-6 | NA | NA | TRBV4-2 | CASSQVSGSSGANVLTF | TGTGCCAGCAGCCAAGTCAGTGGATCATCTGGGGCCAACGTCCTGACTTTC
TRBJ2-3 | TRBD2 | many | TRBV27 | CASSLSGKGNTQYF | TGTGCCAGCAGTTTAAGCGGGAAGGGGAATACGCAGTATTTT
TRBJ1-1 | NA | many | TRBV19 | CASSISQRNTEAFF | TGTGCCAGTAGTATTTCACAGAGGAACACTGAAGCTTTCTTT
TRBJ1-6 | TRBD1 | few | TRBV7-8 | CASSLTGGRSPLHF | TGTGCCAGCAGCTTGACAGGGGGCCGTTCACCCCTCCACTTT
TRBJ2-7 | NA | many | TRBV3-1 | CASSSSRGGNYEQYF | TGTGCCAGCAGCTCTAGCCGGGGAGGTAACTACGAGCAGTACTTC
TRBJ2-2 | NA | many | TRBV24-1 | CAARDNGTGELFF | TGTGCCGCCCGGGACAATGGAACCGGGGAGCTGTTTTTT
TRBJ2-3 | NA | many | TRBV7-2 | CASSLEGTDTQYF | TGTGCCAGCAGCCTCGAAGGCACAGATACGCAGTATTTT
TRBJ2-6 | NA | NA | TRBV2 | CASKDRSGANVLTF | TGTGCCAGCAAGGATAGGTCTGGGGCCAACGTCCTGACTTTC
TRBJ1-2 | NA | NA | TRBV25-1 | CASSESLWGFGHTF | TGTGCCAGCAGTGAGTCCCTCTGGGGATTTGGCCACACCTTC
TRBJ2-7 | NA | NA | TRBV5-1 | CASSKAEFYEQYF | TGCGCCAGCAGCAAAGCCGAGTTCTACGAGCAGTACTTC
TRBJ2-5 | TRBD1 | many | TRBV3-1 | CASSRFRPGLRGQEAETQYF | TGTGCCAGCAGCCGATTCCGGCCCGGCCTAAGGGGACAGGAGGCAGAGACCCAGTACTTC
TRBJ2-3 | TRBD2 | many | TRBV19 | CASSHLKAGSSTDTQYF | TGTGCCAGTAGTCACCTGAAAGCGGGATCTAGCACAGATACGCAGTATTTT
TRBJ2-1 | TRBD2 | many | TRBV10-3 | CAINPTSGSSYNEQFF | TGTGCCATCAACCCGACTAGCGGGAGCTCCTACAATGAGCAGTTCTTC
TRBJ2-1 | NA | few | TRBV7-9 | CASSLTLINEQFF | TGTGCCAGCAGCTTAACCCTAATCAATGAGCAGTTCTTC
TRBJ1-2 | TRBD1 | many | TRBV2 | CASSDRGQEGYTF | TGTGCCAGCAGTGACAGGGGGCAGGAAGGCTACACCTTC
TRBJ2-5 | TRBD2 | many | TRBV7-2 | CASSLAGPLAGETQYF | TGTGCCAGCAGCTTAGCTGGGCCACTAGCGGGAGAGACCCAGTACTTC